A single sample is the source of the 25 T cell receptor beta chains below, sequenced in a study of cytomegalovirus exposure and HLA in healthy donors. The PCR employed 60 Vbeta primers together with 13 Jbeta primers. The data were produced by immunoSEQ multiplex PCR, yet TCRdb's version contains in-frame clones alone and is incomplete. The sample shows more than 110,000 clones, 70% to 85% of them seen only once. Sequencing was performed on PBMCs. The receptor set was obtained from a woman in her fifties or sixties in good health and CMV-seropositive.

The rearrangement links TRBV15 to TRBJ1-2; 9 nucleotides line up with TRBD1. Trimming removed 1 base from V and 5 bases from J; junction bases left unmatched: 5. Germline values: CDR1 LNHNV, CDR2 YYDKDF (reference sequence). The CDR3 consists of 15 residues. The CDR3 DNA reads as TGTGCCACCAGCAGAGGGACAGGGGTCGGATATGGCTACACCTTC. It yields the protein CATSRGTGVGYGYTF.

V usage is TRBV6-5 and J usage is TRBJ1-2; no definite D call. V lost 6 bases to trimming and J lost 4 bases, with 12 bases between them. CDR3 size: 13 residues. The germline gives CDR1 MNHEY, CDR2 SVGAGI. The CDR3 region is CASSDYLLYGYTF. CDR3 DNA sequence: TGTGCCAGCAGCGACTACCTCCTCTATGGCTACACCTTC.

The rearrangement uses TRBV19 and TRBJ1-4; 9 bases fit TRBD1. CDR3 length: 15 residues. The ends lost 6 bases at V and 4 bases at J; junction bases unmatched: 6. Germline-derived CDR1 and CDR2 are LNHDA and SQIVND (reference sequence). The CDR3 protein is CASRNPDRGNEKLFF. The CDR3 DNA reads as TGTGCCAGTAGGAATCCGGACAGGGGTAATGAAAAACTGTTTTTT.

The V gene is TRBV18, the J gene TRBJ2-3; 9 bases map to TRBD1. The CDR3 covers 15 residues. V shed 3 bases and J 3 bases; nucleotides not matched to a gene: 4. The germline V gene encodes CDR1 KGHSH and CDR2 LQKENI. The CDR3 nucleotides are TGTGCCAGCTCACCCCGGGACAGGGCAACAGATACGCAGTATTTT. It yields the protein CASSPRDRATDTQYF. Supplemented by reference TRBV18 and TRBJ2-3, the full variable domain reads NAGVMQNPRHLVRRRGQEARLRCSPMKGHSHVYWYRQLPEEGLKFMVYLQKENIIDESGMPKERFSAEFPKEGPSILRIQQVVRGDSAAYFCASSPRDRATDTQYFGPGTRLTVL.

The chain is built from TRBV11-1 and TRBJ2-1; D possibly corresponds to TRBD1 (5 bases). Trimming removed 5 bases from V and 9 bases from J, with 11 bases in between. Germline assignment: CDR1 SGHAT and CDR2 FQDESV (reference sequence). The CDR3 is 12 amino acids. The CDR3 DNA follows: TGTGCCAGCAGCCCCGTCCAGGGTGAGCAGTTCTTC. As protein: CASSPVQGEQFF.

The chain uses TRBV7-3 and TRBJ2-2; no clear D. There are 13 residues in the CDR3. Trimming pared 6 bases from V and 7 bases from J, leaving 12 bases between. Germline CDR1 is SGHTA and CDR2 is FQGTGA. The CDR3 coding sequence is TGTGCCAGCAGAGTCGCCGGCGGCGGGGAGCTGTTTTTT. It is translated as CASRVAGGGELFF.

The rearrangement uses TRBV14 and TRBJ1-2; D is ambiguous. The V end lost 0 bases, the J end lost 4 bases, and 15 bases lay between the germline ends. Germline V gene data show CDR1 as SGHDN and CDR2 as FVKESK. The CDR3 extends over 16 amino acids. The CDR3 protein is CASSQDFRGEGYGYTF. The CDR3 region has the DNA TGTGCCAGCAGCCAAGATTTCCGGGGAGAAGGCTATGGCTACACCTTC.

The CDR3: CASSFQGGYEQYF. DNA of the CDR3: TGTGCCAGCAGTTTTCAGGGTGGGTACGAGCAGTACTTC. The chain joins TRBV27 to TRBJ2-7; possible D gene TRBD1, 5 bases. Germline CDR1 reads MNHEY; CDR2 reads SMNVEV (reference sequence). Trimming shortened V by 3 bases and J by 4 bases, and 10 bases separated the two germline ends. The CDR3 is 13 residues long.

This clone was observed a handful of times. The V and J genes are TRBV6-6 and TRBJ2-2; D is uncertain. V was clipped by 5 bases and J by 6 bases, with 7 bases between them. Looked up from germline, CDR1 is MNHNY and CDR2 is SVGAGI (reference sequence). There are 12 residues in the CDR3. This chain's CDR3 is CASSTLPGELFF. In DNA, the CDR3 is TGTGCCAGCAGTACCCTACCCGGGGAGCTGTTTTTT.

As DNA, the CDR3 is TGTGCCAGCAACCCTACCCCGAACACCGGGGAGCTGTTTTTT. Its translation: CASNPTPNTGELFF. V usage is TRBV7-3 and J usage is TRBJ2-2; unclear D gene. The CDR3 is made up of 14 amino acids. The germline gives CDR1 SGHTA, CDR2 FQGTGA. V was shortened by 7 bases and J by 0 bases, with 9 bases between the two germline ends.

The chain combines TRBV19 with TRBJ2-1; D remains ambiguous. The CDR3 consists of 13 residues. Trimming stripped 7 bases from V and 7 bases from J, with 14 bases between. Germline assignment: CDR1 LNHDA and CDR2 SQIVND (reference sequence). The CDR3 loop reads CASTRSSENEQFF. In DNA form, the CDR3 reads TGTGCCAGTACCCGATCATCAGAAAATGAGCAGTTCTTC.

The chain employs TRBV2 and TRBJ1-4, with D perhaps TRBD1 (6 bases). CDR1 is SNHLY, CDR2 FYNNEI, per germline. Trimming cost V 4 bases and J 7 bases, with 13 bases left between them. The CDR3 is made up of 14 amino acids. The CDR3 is CASSVLQGFEKLFF. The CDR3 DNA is TGTGCCAGCAGTGTTCTACAGGGTTTTGAAAAACTGTTTTTT.

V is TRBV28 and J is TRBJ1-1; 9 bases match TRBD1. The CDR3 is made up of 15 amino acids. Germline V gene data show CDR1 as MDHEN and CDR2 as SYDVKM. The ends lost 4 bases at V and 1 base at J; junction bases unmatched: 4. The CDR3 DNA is TGTGCCAGCAGTTCCGGGGGACAGGGGAACACTGAAGCTTTCTTT. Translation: CASSSGGQGNTEAFF.

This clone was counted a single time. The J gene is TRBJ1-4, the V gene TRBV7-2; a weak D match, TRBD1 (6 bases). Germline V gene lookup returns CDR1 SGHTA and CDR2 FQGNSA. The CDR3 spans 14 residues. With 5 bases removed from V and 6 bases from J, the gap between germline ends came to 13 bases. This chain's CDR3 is CASSPVGADEKLFF. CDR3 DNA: TGTGCCAGCAGCCCAGTGGGGGCGGATGAAAAACTGTTTTTT. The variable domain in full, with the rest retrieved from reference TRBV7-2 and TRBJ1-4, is GAGVSQSPSNKVTEKGKDVELRCDPISGHTALYWYRQSLGQGLEFLIYFQGNSAPDKSGLPSDRFSAERTGGSVSTLTIQRTQQEDSAVYLCASSPVGADEKLFFGSGTQLSVL.

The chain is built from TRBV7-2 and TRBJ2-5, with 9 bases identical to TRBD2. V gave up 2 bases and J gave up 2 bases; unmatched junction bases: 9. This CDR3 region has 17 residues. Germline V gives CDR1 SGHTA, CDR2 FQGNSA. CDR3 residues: CASSLQTGRGGQETQYF. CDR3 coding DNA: TGTGCCAGCAGCTTACAAACGGGGCGGGGGGGGCAAGAGACCCAGTACTTC.

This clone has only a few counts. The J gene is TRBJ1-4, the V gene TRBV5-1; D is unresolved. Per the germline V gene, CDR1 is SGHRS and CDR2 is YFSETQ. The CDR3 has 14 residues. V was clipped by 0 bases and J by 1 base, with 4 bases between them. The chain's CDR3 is CASSLAGTNEKLFF. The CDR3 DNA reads TGCGCCAGCAGCTTGGCAGGAACTAATGAAAAACTGTTTTTT.

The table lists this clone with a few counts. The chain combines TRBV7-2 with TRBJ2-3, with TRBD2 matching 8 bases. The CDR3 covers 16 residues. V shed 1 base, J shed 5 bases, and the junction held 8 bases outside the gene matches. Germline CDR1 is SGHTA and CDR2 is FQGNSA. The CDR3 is CASSLVGGAMGDTQYF. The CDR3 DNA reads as TGTGCCAGCAGCTTAGTCGGGGGGGCCATGGGAGATACGCAGTATTTT.

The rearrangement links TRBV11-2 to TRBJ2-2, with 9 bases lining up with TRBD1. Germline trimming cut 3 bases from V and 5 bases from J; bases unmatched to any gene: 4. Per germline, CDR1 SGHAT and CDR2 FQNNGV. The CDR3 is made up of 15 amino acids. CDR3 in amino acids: CASSLGGQGTGELFF. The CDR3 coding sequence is TGTGCCAGCAGCTTGGGGGGACAGGGAACCGGGGAGCTGTTTTTT.

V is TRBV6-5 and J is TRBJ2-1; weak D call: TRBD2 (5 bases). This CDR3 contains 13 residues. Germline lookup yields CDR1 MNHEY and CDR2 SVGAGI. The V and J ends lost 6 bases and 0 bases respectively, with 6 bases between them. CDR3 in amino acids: CASRGSSYNEQFF. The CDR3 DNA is TGTGCCAGCAGAGGGAGCTCCTACAATGAGCAGTTCTTC.

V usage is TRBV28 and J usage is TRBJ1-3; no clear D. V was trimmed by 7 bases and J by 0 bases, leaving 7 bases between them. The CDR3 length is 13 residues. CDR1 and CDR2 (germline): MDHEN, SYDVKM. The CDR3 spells CASNIVSGNTIYF. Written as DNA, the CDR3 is TGTGCCAGCAATATAGTCTCTGGAAACACCATATATTTT.

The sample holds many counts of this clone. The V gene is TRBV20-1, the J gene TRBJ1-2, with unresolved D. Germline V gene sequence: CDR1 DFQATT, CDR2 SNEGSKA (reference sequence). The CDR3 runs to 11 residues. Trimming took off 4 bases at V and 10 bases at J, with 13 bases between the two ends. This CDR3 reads CSAIPYTIYTF. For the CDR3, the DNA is TGCAGTGCTATCCCATACACGATCTACACCTTC.

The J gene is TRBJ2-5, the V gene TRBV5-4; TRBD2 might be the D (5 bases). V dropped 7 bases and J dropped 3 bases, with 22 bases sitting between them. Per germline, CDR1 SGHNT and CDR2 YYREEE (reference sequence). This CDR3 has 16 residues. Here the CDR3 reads CASRASGRFYEETQYF. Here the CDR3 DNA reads TGTGCCAGCCGGGCCAGCGGCAGATTTTACGAAGAGACCCAGTACTTC.

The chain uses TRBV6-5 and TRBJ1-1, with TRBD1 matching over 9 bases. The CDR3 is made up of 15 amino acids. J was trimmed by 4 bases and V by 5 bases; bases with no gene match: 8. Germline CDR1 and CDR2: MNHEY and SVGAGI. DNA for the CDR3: TGTGCCAGCAGTCCGGGACAGGGCGGGATCACTGAAGCTTTCTTT. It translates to CASSPGQGGITEAFF.

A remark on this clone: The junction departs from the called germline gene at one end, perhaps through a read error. The CDR3 DNA reads as TGTGCTAGCAGCTTAGGTCAGGGGGAAACGACCCAGTACTTC. It is translated as CASSLGQGETTQYF. The chain combines TRBV7-7 with TRBJ2-5, with 7 bases aligning to TRBD1. The CDR3 covers 14 residues. Germline CDR1 reads SSHAT; CDR2 reads FNYEAQ (reference sequence).

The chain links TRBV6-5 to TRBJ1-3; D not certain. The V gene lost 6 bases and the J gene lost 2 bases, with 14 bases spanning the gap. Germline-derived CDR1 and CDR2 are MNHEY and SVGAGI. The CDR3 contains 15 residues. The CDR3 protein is CASSPARTPGNTIYF. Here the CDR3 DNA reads TGTGCCAGCAGCCCTGCGAGGACTCCTGGAAACACCATATATTTT.